The 3 T cell receptor beta chains reported below all come from one sample, sequenced in a study of OX40 agonist ivuxolimab in advanced cancers. This table comes from immunoSEQ multiplex PCR, and its TCRdb copy is limited to in-frame clones, with some not included. Of around 63,000 clones in the sample, roughly 88% were seen once. The sequenced sample was CD4+ or CD8+ T cells sorted from blood, obtained in a trial of the OX40 agonist ivuxolimab. All receptors derive from an adult with an advanced solid tumor such as melanoma, head and neck, liver or kidney cancer.

The chain combines TRBV19 with TRBJ2-1, with 13 bases aligning to TRBD2. The CDR3 is made up of 17 amino acids. CDR1 and CDR2 (germline): LNHDA, SQIVND (reference sequence). V shed 4 bases, J shed 5 bases, and the junction held 8 bases outside the gene matches. The CDR3 region has the DNA TGTGCCAGTAGTAGGGTCGGACTAGCGGGAGTAAACAATGAGCAGTTCTTC. Translating it yields CASSRVGLAGVNNEQFF.

This chain uses TRBV5-1 with TRBJ1-1; D not resolved. V was trimmed by 0 bases and J by 0 bases, leaving 12 bases between them. The CDR3 has 16 amino acids. Per germline, CDR1 SGHRS and CDR2 YFSETQ. As DNA, the CDR3 is TGCGCCAGCAGCTTGGAATGGGGAAGTATGAACACTGAAGCTTTCTTT. As protein: CASSLEWGSMNTEAFF.

Only a few counts were recorded for this clone. The chain joins TRBV5-4 to TRBJ2-2, with 13 positions matching TRBD2. The junction had 5 bases not matched to a gene; V was cut back by 4 bases and J by 2 bases. Germline CDR1 SGHNT, CDR2 YYREEE (reference sequence). This CDR3 contains 17 residues. Here the CDR3 DNA reads TGTGCCAGCAGCCCAGGACTAGCGGGAGATAACACCGGGGAGCTGTTTTTT. Protein product: CASSPGLAGDNTGELFF.